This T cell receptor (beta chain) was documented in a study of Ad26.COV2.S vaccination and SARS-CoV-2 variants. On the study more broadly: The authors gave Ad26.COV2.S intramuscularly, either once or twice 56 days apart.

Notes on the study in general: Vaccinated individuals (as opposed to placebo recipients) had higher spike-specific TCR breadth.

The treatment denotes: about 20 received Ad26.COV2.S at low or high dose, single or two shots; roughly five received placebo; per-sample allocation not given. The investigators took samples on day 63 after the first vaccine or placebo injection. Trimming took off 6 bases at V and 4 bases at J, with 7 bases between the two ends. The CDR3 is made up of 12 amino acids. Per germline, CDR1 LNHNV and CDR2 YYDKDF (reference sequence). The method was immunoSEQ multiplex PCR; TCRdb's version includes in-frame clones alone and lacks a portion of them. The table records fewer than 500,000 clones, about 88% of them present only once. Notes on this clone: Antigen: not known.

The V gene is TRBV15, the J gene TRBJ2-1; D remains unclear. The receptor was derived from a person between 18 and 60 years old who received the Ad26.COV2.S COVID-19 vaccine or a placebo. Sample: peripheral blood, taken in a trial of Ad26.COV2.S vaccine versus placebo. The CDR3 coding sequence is TGTGCCACCAGTCGCGGATACAATGAGCAGTTCTTC. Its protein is CATSRGYNEQFF.